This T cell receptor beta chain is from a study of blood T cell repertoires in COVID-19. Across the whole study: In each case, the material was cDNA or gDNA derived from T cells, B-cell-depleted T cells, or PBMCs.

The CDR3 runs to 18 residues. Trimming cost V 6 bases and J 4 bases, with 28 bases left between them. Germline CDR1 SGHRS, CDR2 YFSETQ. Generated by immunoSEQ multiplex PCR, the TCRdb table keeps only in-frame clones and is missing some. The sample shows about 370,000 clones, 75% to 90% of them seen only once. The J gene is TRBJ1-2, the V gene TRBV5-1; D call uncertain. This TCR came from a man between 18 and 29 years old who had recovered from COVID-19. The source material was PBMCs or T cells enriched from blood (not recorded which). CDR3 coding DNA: TGCGCCAGCATGGGTGAAGGTCCGAACAACTACTATGGCTATGGCTACACCTTC. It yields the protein CASMGEGPNNYYGYGYTF.